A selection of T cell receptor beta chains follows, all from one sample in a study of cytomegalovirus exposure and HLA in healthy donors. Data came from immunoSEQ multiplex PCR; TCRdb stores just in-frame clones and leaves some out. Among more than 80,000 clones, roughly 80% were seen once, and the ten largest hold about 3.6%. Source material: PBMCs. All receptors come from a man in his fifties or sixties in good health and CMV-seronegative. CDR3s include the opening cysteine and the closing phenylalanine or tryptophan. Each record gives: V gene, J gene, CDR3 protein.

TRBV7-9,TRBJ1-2,CASSLQRGGDGYTF
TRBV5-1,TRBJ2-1,CASSLTGSSYNEQFF
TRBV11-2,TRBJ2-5,CASSLVSGPGQGVRETQYF
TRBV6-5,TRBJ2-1,CASSYSRQGGNEQFF
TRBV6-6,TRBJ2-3,CATQTSGGAYTQYF
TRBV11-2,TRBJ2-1,CASSLEPTGGNEQFF
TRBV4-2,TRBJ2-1,CASSQEATNTYNEQFF
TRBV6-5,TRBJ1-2,CASSYSIQGANGYTF
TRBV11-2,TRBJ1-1,CASSQGAGKDTEAFF
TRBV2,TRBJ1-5,CASSEEGTGAYSNQPQHF
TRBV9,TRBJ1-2,CASRKPGQGHYGYTF
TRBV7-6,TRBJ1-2,CASSDRGYGYTF
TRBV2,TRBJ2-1,CASSKYPGQGTEQFF
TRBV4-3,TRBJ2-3,CASSQGNSGVDTQYF
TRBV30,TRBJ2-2,CAWSVANRDAGELFF
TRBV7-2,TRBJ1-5,CASSLRQGSNQPQHF
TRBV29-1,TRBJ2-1,CSLDRYNYNEQFF
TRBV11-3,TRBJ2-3,CASSPGPRDTQYF
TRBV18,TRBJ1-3,CASSPGQVPGNTIYF
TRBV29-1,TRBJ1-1,CSGGSMNTEAFF
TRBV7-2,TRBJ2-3,CASSLGGGGTDTQYF
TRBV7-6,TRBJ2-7,CASSLAQAPSEQYF
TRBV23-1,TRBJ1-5,CASSYRGDQPQHF
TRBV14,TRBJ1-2,CASSRSTGAGYGYTF
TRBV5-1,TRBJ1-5,CASSQGGRNQPQHF
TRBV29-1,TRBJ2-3,CSVGKSGGAIDTQYF
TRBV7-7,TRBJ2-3,CASSFAGGPEDTQYF
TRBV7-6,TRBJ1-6,CASSWGTGASDSPLHF
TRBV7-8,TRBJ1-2,CASSFGGGTANYGYTF
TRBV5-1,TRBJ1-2,CASSSGHLYGYTF
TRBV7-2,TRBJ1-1,CASSSELNTEAFF